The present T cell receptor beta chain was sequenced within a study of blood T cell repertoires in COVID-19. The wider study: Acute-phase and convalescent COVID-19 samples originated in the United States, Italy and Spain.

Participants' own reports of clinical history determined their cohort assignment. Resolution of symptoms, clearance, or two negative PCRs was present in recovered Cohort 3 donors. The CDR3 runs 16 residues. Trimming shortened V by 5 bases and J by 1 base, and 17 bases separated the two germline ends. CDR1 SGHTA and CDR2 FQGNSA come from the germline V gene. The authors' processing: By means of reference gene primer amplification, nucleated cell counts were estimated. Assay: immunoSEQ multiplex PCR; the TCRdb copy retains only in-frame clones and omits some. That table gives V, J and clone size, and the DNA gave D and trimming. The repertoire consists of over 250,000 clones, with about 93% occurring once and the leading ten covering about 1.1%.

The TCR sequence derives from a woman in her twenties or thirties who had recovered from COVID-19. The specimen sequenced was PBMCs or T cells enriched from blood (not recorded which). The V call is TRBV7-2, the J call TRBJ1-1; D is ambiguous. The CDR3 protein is CASSGLQMARNTEAFF. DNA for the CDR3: TGTGCCAGCAGCGGCCTTCAGATGGCACGGAACACTGAAGCTTTCTTT.